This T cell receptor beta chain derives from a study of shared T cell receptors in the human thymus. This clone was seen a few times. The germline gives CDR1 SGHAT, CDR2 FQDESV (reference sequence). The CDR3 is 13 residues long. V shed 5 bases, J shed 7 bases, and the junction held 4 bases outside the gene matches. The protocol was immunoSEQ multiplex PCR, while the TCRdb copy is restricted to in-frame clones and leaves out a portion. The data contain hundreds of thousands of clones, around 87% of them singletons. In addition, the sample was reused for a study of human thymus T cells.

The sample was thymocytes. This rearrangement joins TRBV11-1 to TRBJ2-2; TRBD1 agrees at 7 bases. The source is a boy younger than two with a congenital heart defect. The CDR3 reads CASSRTGNGELFF. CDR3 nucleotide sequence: TGTGCCAGCAGCCGGACAGGAAACGGGGAGCTGTTTTTT.